This entry features one T cell receptor beta chain sequence. Its antigen is still unknown. V shed 3 bases and J shed 4 bases, with 12 bases lying between them. Per germline, CDR1 MNHEY and CDR2 SMNVEV (reference sequence). CDR3 size: 14 residues. This specimen belongs to a study of regulatory dendritic cells for organ transplantation. Sorted T cells were CFSE-labeled and cultured 5 days with allogeneic regulatory or mature dendritic cells at 1:10. Measured with immunoSEQ multiplex PCR; TCRdb has only the in-frame clones, and not every one. The table has about 21,000 clones, over 75% seen once; the top ten hold under 0.3%.

This chain links TRBV27 with TRBJ1-1; D gene uncertain. Input material: naive CD4+ T cells from blood cultured with dendritic cells. The subset was: CD45RA+ naive T cells. The clonotype was recovered from a human donor in good health. The CDR3 bases are TGTGCCAGCAGTTTTAGGGCTGCGAGCACTGAAGCTTTCTTT. Encoded protein: CASSFRAASTEAFF.